This T cell receptor beta chain was recorded in a study of early T cells in non-severe SARS-CoV-2 infection. The germline gives CDR1 MGHRA, CDR2 YSYEKL. The CDR3 covers 15 residues. V was cut by 0 bases and J by 0 bases, with 9 bases left in between. TCRdb processed the 5' RACE reads anew with MiXCR; each CDR3 protein has one entry. This table has 100,000 to 150,000 distinct CDR3 sequences, just under 15% appearing once. The receptor was derived from an adult who was a healthcare worker with PCR-confirmed SARS-CoV-2 infection or an uninfected control (not recorded which). V and J are TRBV4-1 and TRBJ2-7; D is undetermined. The sample taken for sequencing was whole blood. The CDR3 DNA reads TGCGCCAGCAGCCAAGATTGGGTCGTCTCCTACGAGCAGTACTTC. Translated, it gives CASSQDWVVSYEQYF.